There are a few counts of the clone carrying this T cell receptor (beta chain). What it binds is unknown. The CDR3 is 16 amino acids. Germline CDR1 is MNHEY and CDR2 is SVGAGI. Trimming took 6 bases from V and 2 from J, leaving 17 bases between them. The sample comes from a study of T-cell memory formation after mild COVID-19. TCRdb re-analysed the 5' RACE reads in MiXCR, keeping a single row per CDR3 protein. Of about 540,000 distinct CDR3 sequences listed, about a fifth are singletons. Study observations and caveats: The finding that pre-infection memory included some responding clones suggested that cross-reactive memory joined. Clones that got smaller from day 15 to 85 had even CD4/CD8, while clones growing later tipped toward CD4+.

This sequence joins TRBV6-5 and TRBJ1-3; maybe TRBD1 (5 bases). The sequencing sample was made of PBMCs or a T cell subset sorted from them (not recorded which). The source of this sequence is an adult woman who had mild COVID-19 (a few samples of this study predate the infection). Cell type and time point are not known. DNA of the CDR3: TGTGCCAGCAGGAGTACCGGGACGGGTCCTGGAAACACCATATATTTT. Amino acid sequence: CASRSTGTGPGNTIYF.